The 27 T cell receptor beta chains reported below all come from one sample, sequenced in a study of T cells in Graves' hyperthyroidism and ophthalmopathy. Regions amplified from RNA transcripts were the TCR beta CDR3 regions. Primed by the HTBI set, a first-round RT-PCR was run on the TCR CDR3. One entry per CDR3 protein, called by TCRdb with MiXCR from the multiplex PCR reads. The data show hundreds of thousands of distinct CDR3 sequences, about 15% seen once. Input material: blood. The receptors come from a woman aged 18-29 years with Graves' hyperthyroidism.

This chain connects TRBV7-9 to TRBJ2-2; no reliable D call. Germline lookup yields CDR1 SEHNR and CDR2 FQNEAQ (reference sequence). CDR3 length: 17 residues. Deletions cut 2 bases from V and 2 bases from J, with 15 bases between. The CDR3 sequence: CASSLRVSLSNTGELFF. The DNA of the CDR3 is TGTGCCAGCAGCTTAAGGGTTTCACTAAGCAACACCGGGGAGCTGTTTTTT.

This clonotype was detected only a few times. This chain joins TRBV2 and TRBJ2-1; TRBD2 matches at 10 bases. V was pared by 2 bases and J by 7 bases, with 14 bases of the junction left unmatched. CDR3 length equals 18 residues. Germline CDR1 and CDR2: SNHLY and FYNNEI. The CDR3 protein is CASSEIGGLAHTGNEQFF. CDR3 sequence (DNA): TGTGCCAGCAGTGAAATTGGGGGACTAGCGCACACCGGGAATGAGCAGTTCTTC.

This clonotype was observed at least ten times. The chain couples TRBV2 to TRBJ2-7, with TRBD2 matching 12 bases. Germline lookup yields CDR1 SNHLY and CDR2 FYNNEI. The V segment lost 4 bases and the J segment 6 bases; nucleotides outside the gene matches: 7. The CDR3 runs 15 residues. Here the CDR3 reads CASSALAGGPVEQYF. In nucleotides, the CDR3 is TGTGCCAGCAGTGCTCTAGCGGGAGGGCCGGTCGAGCAGTACTTC.

This clonotype was counted at least ten times. This chain joins TRBV6-1 and TRBJ2-1; D not certain. Germline V gives CDR1 MNHNS, CDR2 SASEGT. V lost 4 bases and J 6 bases, leaving 10 bases between the germline ends. The CDR3 has 13 residues. The CDR3 nucleotides read TGTGCCAGCAGTGGAGAACTCGTCAATGAGCAGTTCTTC. Amino acid sequence: CASSGELVNEQFF.

The chain has TRBV5-4 and TRBJ2-7, with 7 bases aligning to TRBD1. V dropped 0 bases and J dropped 2; count of bases not matched to a gene: 8. Per the germline V gene, CDR1 is SGHNT and CDR2 is YYREEE (reference sequence). The CDR3 extends over 16 amino acids. The CDR3 sequence: CASSLADPGQTYEQYF. The CDR3 nucleotides read TGTGCCAGCAGCTTGGCCGACCCGGGACAGACCTACGAGCAGTACTTC. Variable domain in full (rest from reference TRBV5-4 and TRBJ2-7): ETGVTQSPTHLIKTRGQQVTLRCSSQSGHNTVSWYQQALGQGPQFIFQYYREEENGRGNFPPRFSGLQFPNYSSELNVNALELDDSALYLCASSLADPGQTYEQYFGPGTRLTVT.

V is TRBV20-1 and J is TRBJ1-1; D unclear. This CDR3 has 13 residues. Germline values: CDR1 DFQATT, CDR2 SNEGSKA (reference sequence). Trimming removed 0 bases from V and 2 bases from J, with 7 bases in between. The CDR3 loop reads CSARDLRNTEAFF. The CDR3 nucleotides are TGCAGTGCTAGAGATCTACGAAACACTGAAGCTTTCTTT.

Worth noting for this clonotype: The CDR3 carries no conserved terminal phenylalanine or tryptophan, so it likely arises from a read error. The chain has TRBV7-3 and TRBJ2-3; 8 bases are a match to TRBD2. CDR3 length: 16 residues. The trim removed 8 bases at V and 3 bases at J, leaving 13 bases unmatched. CDR1 SGHTA and CDR2 FQGTGA come from the germline V gene. The CDR3 sequence: CASRKGPAGATDTQYL. CDR3 in DNA: TGTGCCAGCCGGAAGGGCCCAGCGGGAGCAACAGATACGCAGTATCTT.

This clonotype was detected only a few times. The rearrangement uses TRBV10-1 and TRBJ2-1; D is uncertain. Germline CDR1 WNHNN, CDR2 SYGVQD (reference sequence). Between the trimmed V and J ends, which lost 10 bases and 7 bases, there was a span of 17 bases. The CDR3 is 13 residues long. CDR3 DNA: TGCGCCACCATACCCACAACCAGGAATGAGCAGTTCTTC. Its protein product is CATIPTTRNEQFF.

This clonotype was seen ten or more times. V usage is TRBV3-1 and J usage is TRBJ2-1; no definite D call. The CDR3 extends over 18 amino acids. Per the germline V gene, CDR1 is LGHDT and CDR2 is YNNKEL (reference sequence). V lost 0 bases and J lost 0, with 15 bases in between. In nucleotides, the CDR3 is TGTGCCAGCAGCCAAGAAGGGCCCTATGAGAGCTCCTACAATGAGCAGTTCTTC. It encodes CASSQEGPYESSYNEQFF.

The rearrangement joins TRBV28 to TRBJ2-1, with 9 bases identical to TRBD1. Per germline, CDR1 MDHEN and CDR2 SYDVKM. J was trimmed by 11 bases and V by 7 bases; bases with no gene match: 9. The CDR3 runs 13 residues. The CDR3 region has the DNA TGTGCCAGCATAACCCAACAGGGGGCGAAGCAGTTCTTC. It specifies CASITQQGAKQFF.

The chain has TRBV5-1 and TRBJ1-5; D is perhaps TRBD1 (6 bases). The CDR3 is 14 residues long. V was clipped by 2 bases and J by 6 bases, with 12 bases between them. Germline CDR1 reads SGHRS; CDR2 reads YFSETQ. CDR3 bases: TGCGCCAGCAGCTTAGTAGGGGGACGTCAGCCCCAGCATTTT. Its protein product is CASSLVGGRQPQHF. Drawing the rest from reference TRBV5-1 and TRBJ1-5, the complete variable domain is KAGVTQTPRYLIKTRGQQVTLSCSPISGHRSVSWYQQTPGQGLQFLFEYFSETQRNKGNFPGRFSGRQFSNSRSEMNVSTLELGDSALYLCASSLVGGRQPQHFGDGTRLSIL.

Comment on this clonotype: A read error may explain this, as a much larger clone is one base away. The gene calls are TRBV24-1 and TRBJ2-3; TRBD2 matches 12 bases. The CDR3 consists of 17 residues. The junction had 4 bases not matched to a gene; V was cut back by 2 bases and J by 2 bases. Germline assignment: CDR1 KGHDR and CDR2 SFDVKD. The DNA for the CDR3 is TGTGCCACCAGTGATTCCGGACTAGCGGGAACCACAGATACGCAGTATTTT. Protein product: CATSDSGLAGTTDTQYF.

This clonotype has only a few counts. The chain uses TRBV20-1 and TRBJ2-1; D call uncertain. Germline-derived CDR1 and CDR2 are DFQATT and SNEGSKA (reference sequence). The V end was cut by 8 bases, the J end by 4 bases, with 15 bases between. The CDR3 consists of 13 residues. The CDR3 reads CSLRLSFYNEQFF. The CDR3 coding sequence is TGCAGTCTCCGACTCTCGTTTTACAATGAGCAGTTCTTC.

This clonotype was seen ten or more times. The CDR3, as DNA: TGTGCCAGCTCACCACAGGGGCAGGATGGCTACACCTTC. It encodes CASSPQGQDGYTF. The chain joins TRBV18 to TRBJ1-2; TRBD1 is a possible D gene (5 bases). Germline-derived CDR1 and CDR2 are KGHSH and LQKENI. The CDR3 is 13 amino acids. Trimming shortened V by 1 base and J by 6 bases, and 9 bases separated the two germline ends.

The chain combines TRBV9 with TRBJ2-4; the match to TRBD2 covers 12 bases. J lost 3 bases, V lost 3 bases, and 7 bases had no gene match. The CDR3 covers 17 residues. Per germline, CDR1 SGDLS and CDR2 YYNGEE. The CDR3 region has the DNA TGTGCCAGCAGCGAGGAGACTAGCGGGAGTGGCAAAAACATTCAGTACTTC. Protein product: CASSEETSGSGKNIQYF.

The chain employs TRBV2 and TRBJ2-2; maybe TRBD2 (6 bases). Trimming pared 6 bases from V and 8 bases from J, leaving 7 bases between. Germline loops: CDR1 SNHLY, CDR2 FYNNEI. The CDR3 has 11 amino acids. This CDR3 reads CASSRGGELFF. The CDR3 nucleotides read TGTGCCAGCAGCCGGGGGGGGGAGCTGTTTTTT.

A few counts support this clonotype. The chain uses TRBV19 and TRBJ1-5; TRBD1 aligns across 8 bases. The CDR3 runs 16 residues. Trimming cost V 3 bases and J 7 bases; bases outside gene matches: 11. Germline V CDR1 and CDR2: LNHDA, SQIVND (reference sequence). The CDR3 protein is CASSIPGGASKQPQHF. Written as DNA, the CDR3 is TGTGCCAGTAGTATCCCAGGGGGCGCATCCAAACAGCCCCAGCATTTT.

There are many counts of this clonotype. J is TRBJ2-2 and V is TRBV6-1; no definite D call. The CDR3 has 14 residues. CDR1 and CDR2 from the germline V gene are MNHNS and SASEGT. V was pared by 10 bases and J by 5 bases, with 17 bases between. Written as DNA, the CDR3 is TGTGCCATTCACTCCGGGCGGACGACCGGGGAGCTGTTTTTT. The encoded protein is CAIHSGRTTGELFF.

The sample holds many counts of this clonotype. The V and J genes are TRBV6-2 or TRBV6-3 and TRBJ2-1, with D tentatively TRBD2 (6 bases). The CDR3 spans 15 residues. Germline V gives CDR1 MNHEY, CDR2 SVGEGT. Trimming removed 0 bases at V and 7 bases at J, with 13 bases between. The CDR3 region has the DNA TGTGCCAGCAGTTACTCGAGACTAGTTGGTAATGAGCAGTTCTTC. It yields the protein CASSYSRLVGNEQFF.

Remarks on this clonotype: A much larger clone sits a single nucleotide away, making a read error possible. V gene TRBV6-1 combines with J gene TRBJ2-1; D possibly corresponds to TRBD1 (6 bases). The J call may not be correct, given that the DNA end is closer to TRBJ2-7. This CDR3 is built from 16 residues. Per germline, CDR1 MNHNS and CDR2 SASEGT. CDR3 nucleotides: TGTGCCAGCAGGGAACCAGGACAGTCAAGCTACAATGAGCAGTACTTC. It specifies CASREPGQSSYNEQYF.

A few counts support this clonotype. The genes are TRBV7-3 and TRBJ2-3, with a tentative D call TRBD1 (6 bases). This CDR3 spans 15 amino acids. Trimming shortened V by 6 bases and J by 5 bases, and 18 bases separated the two germline ends. Per germline, CDR1 SGHTA and CDR2 FQGTGA. The CDR3 nucleotides read TGTGCCAGCAGTAGGCAGGGGAGACCGGAAGATACGCAGTATTTT. It codes for CASSRQGRPEDTQYF.

Ten or more counts support this clonotype. Written as DNA, the CDR3 is TGCAGTGCTAGGGATGGGACTAGGGACGAGCAGTACTTC. It is translated as CSARDGTRDEQYF. The rearrangement links TRBV20-1 to TRBJ2-7, with TRBD2 identical over 8 bases. Germline V lookup: CDR1 DFQATT, CDR2 SNEGSKA (reference sequence). The ends lost 3 bases at V and 5 bases at J; junction bases unmatched: 6. CDR3 length: 13 amino acids.

Only one count was recorded for this clonotype. CDR3: CAWSVLWGRDTGELFF. As DNA, the CDR3 is TGTGCCTGGAGTGTATTGTGGGGCCGGGACACCGGGGAGCTGTTTTTT. J is TRBJ2-2 and V is TRBV30, with D tentatively TRBD1 (5 bases). The CDR3 spans 16 residues. CDR1 is GTSNPN and CDR2 is SVGIG in the germline V gene (reference sequence). V was cut by 0 bases and J by 3 bases, with 14 bases left in between.

This clonotype turned up a few times. This chain links TRBV14 with TRBJ2-7, with TRBD2 as a possible D gene (5 bases). Trimming shortened V by 3 bases and J by 2 bases, and 14 bases separated the two germline ends. The CDR3 consists of 15 residues. Per the germline V gene, CDR1 is SGHDN and CDR2 is FVKESK. The CDR3 DNA is TGTGCCAGCAGCCAGGAGAGGGCAGCAGCCTACGAGCAGTACTTC. This codes for CASSQERAAAYEQYF.

This clonotype was counted many times. The chain has TRBV28 and TRBJ1-1; D not resolved. CDR1 and CDR2 (germline): MDHEN, SYDVKM. The CDR3 extends over 15 amino acids. The V gene lost 2 bases and the J gene lost 4 bases, with 14 bases spanning the gap. CDR3: CASSLVGFLGTEAFF. CDR3 sequence (DNA): TGTGCCAGCAGTTTAGTCGGGTTTTTGGGCACTGAAGCTTTCTTT. Together with reference TRBV28 and TRBJ1-1, the CDR3 gives the full variable domain: DVKVTQSSRYLVKRTGEKVFLECVQDMDHENMFWYRQDPGLGLRLIYFSYDVKMKEKGDIPEGYSVSREKKERFSLILESASTNQTSMYLCASSLVGFLGTEAFFGQGTRLTVV.

This clonotype came up a few times. A much larger clone is a single base away; this may be a read error. J is TRBJ2-1 and V is TRBV6-2 or TRBV6-3; TRBD2 aligns across 10 bases. Germline V gene data show CDR1 as MNHEY and CDR2 as SVGEGT. Trimming at V came to 5 bases and at J to 3 bases, leaving 10 bases not matched to a gene. This CDR3 has 17 residues. The chain's CDR3 is CASSTGASGRRYNEQFF. Here the CDR3 DNA reads TGTGCCAGCAGTACAGGGGCTAGCGGGAGACGCTACAATGAGCAGTTCTTC.

This clonotype was counted between two and nine times. The V call is TRBV19, the J call TRBJ2-2; either TRBD1 or TRBD2 may fit D (5 bases each). Germline loops: CDR1 LNHDA, CDR2 SQIVND (reference sequence). With 6 bases removed from V and 7 bases from J, the gap between germline ends came to 18 bases. CDR3 length: 15 amino acids. This chain's CDR3 is CASRSEGLGVGELFF. The CDR3, as DNA: TGTGCCAGTAGATCAGAGGGGCTTGGAGTCGGGGAGCTGTTTTTT.